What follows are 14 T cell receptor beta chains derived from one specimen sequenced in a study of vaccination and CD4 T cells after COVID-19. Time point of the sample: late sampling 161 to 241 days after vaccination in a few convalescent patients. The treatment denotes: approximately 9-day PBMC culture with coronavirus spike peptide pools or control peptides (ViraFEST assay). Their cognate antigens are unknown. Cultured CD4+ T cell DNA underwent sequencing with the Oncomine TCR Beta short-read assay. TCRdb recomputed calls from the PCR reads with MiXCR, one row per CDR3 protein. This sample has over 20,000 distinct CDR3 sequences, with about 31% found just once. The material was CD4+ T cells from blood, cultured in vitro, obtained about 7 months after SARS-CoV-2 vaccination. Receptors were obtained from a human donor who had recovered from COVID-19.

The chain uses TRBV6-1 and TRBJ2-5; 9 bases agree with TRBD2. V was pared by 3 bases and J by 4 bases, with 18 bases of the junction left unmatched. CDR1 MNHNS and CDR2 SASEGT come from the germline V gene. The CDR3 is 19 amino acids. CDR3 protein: CASSDSIPFGGRARETQYF. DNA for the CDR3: TGTGCCAGCAGTGACTCCATTCCCTTTGGCGGGAGGGCCAGAGAGACCCAGTACTTC.

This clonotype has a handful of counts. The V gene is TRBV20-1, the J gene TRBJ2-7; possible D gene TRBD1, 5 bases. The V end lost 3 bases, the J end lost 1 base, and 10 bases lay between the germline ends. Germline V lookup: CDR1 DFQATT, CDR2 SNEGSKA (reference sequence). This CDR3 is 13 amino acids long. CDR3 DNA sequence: TGCAGTGCTAGGACAGCAGCTTCCTACGAGCAGTACTTC. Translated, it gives CSARTAASYEQYF.

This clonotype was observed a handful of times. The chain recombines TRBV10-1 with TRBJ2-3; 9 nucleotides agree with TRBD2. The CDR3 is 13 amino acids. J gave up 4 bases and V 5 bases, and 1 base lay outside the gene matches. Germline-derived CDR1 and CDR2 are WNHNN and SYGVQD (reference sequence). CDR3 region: CASSLAGSDTQYF. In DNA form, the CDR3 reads TGCGCCAGCAGTCTAGCGGGGTCAGATACGCAGTATTTT.

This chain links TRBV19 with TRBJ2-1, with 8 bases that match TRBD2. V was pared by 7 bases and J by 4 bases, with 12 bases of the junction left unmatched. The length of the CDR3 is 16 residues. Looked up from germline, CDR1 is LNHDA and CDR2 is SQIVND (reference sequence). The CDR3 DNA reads TGTGCCAGTATGGGTGTATCCAGCGGGAGATACAATGAGCAGTTCTTC. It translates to CASMGVSSGRYNEQFF. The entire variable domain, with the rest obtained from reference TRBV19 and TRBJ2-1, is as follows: DGGITQSPKYLFRKEGQNVTLSCEQNLNHDAMYWYRQDPGQGLRLIYYSQIVNDFQKGDIAEGYSVSREKKESFPLTVTSAQKNPTAFYLCASMGVSSGRYNEQFFGPGTRLTVL.

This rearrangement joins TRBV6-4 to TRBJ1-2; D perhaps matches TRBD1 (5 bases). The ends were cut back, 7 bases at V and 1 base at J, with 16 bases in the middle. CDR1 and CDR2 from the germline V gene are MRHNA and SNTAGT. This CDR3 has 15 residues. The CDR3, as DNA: TGTGCCAGCAAGTGGGGCCAGGGAAATAACTATGGCTACACCTTC. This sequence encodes CASKWGQGNNYGYTF.

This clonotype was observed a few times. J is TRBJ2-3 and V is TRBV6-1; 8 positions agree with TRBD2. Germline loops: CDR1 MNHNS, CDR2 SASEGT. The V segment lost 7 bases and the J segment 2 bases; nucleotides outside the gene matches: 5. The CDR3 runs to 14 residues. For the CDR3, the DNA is TGTGCCAGCATCTTAGCGGGATACACAGATACGCAGTATTTT. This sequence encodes CASILAGYTDTQYF.

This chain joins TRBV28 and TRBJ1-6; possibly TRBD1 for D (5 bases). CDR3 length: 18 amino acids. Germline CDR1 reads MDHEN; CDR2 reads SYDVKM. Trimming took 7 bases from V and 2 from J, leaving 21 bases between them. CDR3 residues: CASMVGYQGGTYNSPLHF. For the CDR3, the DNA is TGTGCCAGCATGGTGGGGTATCAGGGAGGAACCTATAATTCACCCCTCCACTTT.

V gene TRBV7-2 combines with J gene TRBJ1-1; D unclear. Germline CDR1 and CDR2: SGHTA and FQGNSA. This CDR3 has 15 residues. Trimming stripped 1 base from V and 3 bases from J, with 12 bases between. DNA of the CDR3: TGTGCCAGCAGCTTAGAGCGGCCAGGCGACACTGAAGCTTTCTTT. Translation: CASSLERPGDTEAFF.

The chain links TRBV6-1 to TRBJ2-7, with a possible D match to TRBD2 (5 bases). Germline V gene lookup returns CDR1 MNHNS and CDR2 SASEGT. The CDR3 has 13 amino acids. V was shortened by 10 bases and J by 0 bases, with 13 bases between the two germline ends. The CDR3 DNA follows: TGTGCCACCCAAACGGGGAACTCCTACGAGCAGTACTTC. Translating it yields CATQTGNSYEQYF.

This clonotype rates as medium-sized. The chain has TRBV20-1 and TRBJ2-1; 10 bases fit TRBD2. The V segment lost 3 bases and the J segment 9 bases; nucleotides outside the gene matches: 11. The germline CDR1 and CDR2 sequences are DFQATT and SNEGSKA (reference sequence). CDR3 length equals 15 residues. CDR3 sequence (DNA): TGCAGTGCTAGTGGATCCCTAGCGGGAGAGGTTGAGCAGTTCTTC. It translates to CSASGSLAGEVEQFF.

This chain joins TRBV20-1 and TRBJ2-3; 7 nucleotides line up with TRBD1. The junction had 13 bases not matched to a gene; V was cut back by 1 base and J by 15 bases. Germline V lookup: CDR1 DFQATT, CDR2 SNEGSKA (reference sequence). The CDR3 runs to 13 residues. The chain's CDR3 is CSARVPTGQNLYF. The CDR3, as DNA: TGCAGTGCTAGAGTTCCTACGGGACAGAATTTATATTTT.

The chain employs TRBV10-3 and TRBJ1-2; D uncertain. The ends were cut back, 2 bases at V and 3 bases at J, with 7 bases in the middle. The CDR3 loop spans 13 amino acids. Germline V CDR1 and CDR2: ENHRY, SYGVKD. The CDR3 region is CAISERNDYGYTF. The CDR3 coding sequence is TGTGCCATCAGTGAGAGGAATGACTATGGCTACACCTTC.

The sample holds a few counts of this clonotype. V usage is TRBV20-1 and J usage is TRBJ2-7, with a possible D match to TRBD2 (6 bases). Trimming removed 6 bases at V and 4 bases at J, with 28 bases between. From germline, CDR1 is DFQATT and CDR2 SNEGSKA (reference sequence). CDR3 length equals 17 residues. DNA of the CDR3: TGCAGTGCGAGGGCTACTGTACTAGCCCTCCGGGGGTACGAGCAGTACTTC. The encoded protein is CSARATVLALRGYEQYF.

For the CDR3, the DNA is TGTGCCAGCAGCTTATACAACTACGAGCAGTACTTC. Residues: CASSLYNYEQYF. The chain links TRBV7-2 to TRBJ2-7; no definite D call. Germline CDR1 SGHTA, CDR2 FQGNSA. The CDR3 contains 12 residues. V shed 2 bases and J shed 3 bases, with 5 bases lying between them.